These T cell receptor beta chains were read from a single sample in a study of blood T cell repertoires in COVID-19. This table comes from immunoSEQ multiplex PCR, and its TCRdb copy is limited to in-frame clones, with some not included. In the table there are around 250,000 clones, over 80% of which are singletons. Sequenced material: peripheral blood. The receptor set was obtained from a man younger than 40 who had recovered from COVID-19. Each CDR3 is given with its conserved first and last residue. A D gene is named only where the DNA matches it firmly. Clone size appears in some rows only: once, few, many, or a class for an expanded clone.

clone_size	d_call	j_call	v_call	cdr3_nt	cdr3_aa
NA	NA	TRBJ2-2	TRBV27	TGTGCCAGCAGTTGGGGAGCGAACACCGGGGAGCTGTTTTTT	CASSWGANTGELFF
NA	TRBD2	TRBJ2-3	TRBV11-1	TGTGCCAGCAGCATGACTAGCGGGGTTGAAGCGCAGTATTTT	CASSMTSGVEAQYF
few	TRBD2	TRBJ2-1	TRBV5-1	TGCGCCAGCAGCTTAGCCCCGGGACTAGCGGGGAATGAGCAGTTCTTC	CASSLAPGLAGNEQFF
NA	TRBD1	TRBJ1-2	TRBV19	TGTGCCAGTCGCCCGGGGACAGAGAACTATGGCTACACCTTC	CASRPGTENYGYTF
NA	NA	TRBJ1-3	TRBV20-1	TGCAGTGCTAGAGGAGGCAACACCATATATTTT	CSARGGNTIYF
NA	NA	TRBJ1-6	TRBV18	TGTGCCAGCTCACCACGGGACAAGCGTAATTCACCCCTCCACTTT	CASSPRDKRNSPLHF
NA	NA	TRBJ1-2	TRBV10-1	TGCGCCAGCAGTGAGTCACTCCTTCACGGCTACACCTTC	CASSESLLHGYTF
NA	NA	TRBJ1-2	TRBV7-8	TGTGCCAGCAGCTTAGCCCGGGCGGGGAACTATGGCTACACCTTC	CASSLARAGNYGYTF
once	NA	TRBJ2-6	TRBV7-6	TGTGCCAGCAGCTTTCTGGCCGGGGCCAACGTCCTGACTTTC	CASSFLAGANVLTF
NA	NA	TRBJ1-1	TRBV7-9	TGTGCCAGCAGCGCAAGCTGGGGGGGGGAAGCTTTCTTT	CASSASWGGEAFF
NA	NA	TRBJ1-1	TRBV2	TGTGCCAGCTTCGGGGGGGCCCGGACACTAGGTACTGAAGCTTTCTTT	CASFGGARTLGTEAFF
NA	TRBD1	TRBJ2-3	TRBV6-5	TGTGCCAGCAGTTCAGGGGGTTTGGCGGATACGCAGTATTTT	CASSSGGLADTQYF
NA	NA	TRBJ2-6	TRBV24-1	TGTGCCACCAGTGATGGCTTGACAGCTTCTGGGGCCAACGTCCTGACTTTC	CATSDGLTASGANVLTF
NA	NA	TRBJ2-3	TRBV5-1	TGCGCCAGCAGCGACCAAGGACAGTCCACAGATACGCAGTATTTT	CASSDQGQSTDTQYF
NA	TRBD1	TRBJ1-2	TRBV19	TGTGCCAGTAGAGGACAGGGGGCGCGCTATGGCTACACCTTC	CASRGQGARYGYTF
NA	NA	TRBJ2-1	TRBV21-1	TGTGCCAGCAGCACTCCGGGACAGGGGGCCGGTGAGCAGTTCTTC	CASSTPGQGAGEQFF
NA	TRBD2	TRBJ2-7	TRBV4-1	TGCGCCAGCAGCCAAGAACGGGCGGGGGTTTATGAGCAGTACTTC	CASSQERAGVYEQYF
NA	NA	TRBJ1-4	TRBV6-5	TGTGCCAGCAGTCCGGTTACCTCTGGTAATGAAAAACTGTTTTTT	CASSPVTSGNEKLFF
NA	TRBD1	TRBJ1-1	TRBV6-6	TGTGCCAGCAGTAGGGACAGGGTGACACCGGGAGCTTTCTTT	CASSRDRVTPGAFF
NA	NA	TRBJ1-2	TRBV27	TGTGCCAGACAGGGAGCTAACTATGGCTACACCTTC	CARQGANYGYTF
NA	TRBD2	TRBJ2-3	TRBV5-6	TGTGCCAGCAGCCCGGGACTAGCGGGGGGTACTAGCACAGATACGCAGTATTTT	CASSPGLAGGTSTDTQYF
few	NA	TRBJ2-2	TRBV7-3	TGTGCCAGCAGCTCCACCGGACAGTCCGGGGAGCTGTTTTTT	CASSSTGQSGELFF
NA	TRBD1	TRBJ2-7	TRBV4-2	TGTGCCAGCAGCCAAGATTTTGGACAGGGGGAAGCCTACGAGCAGTACTTC	CASSQDFGQGEAYEQYF
NA	TRBD1	TRBJ2-7	TRBV4-1	TGCGCCAGCAGTCGTTCGAGGACAGGGGATACCTACGAGCAGTACTTC	CASSRSRTGDTYEQYF
once	TRBD1	TRBJ2-4	TRBV6-4	TGTGCCAGTAGAAAAGACAGGGATAAGGCCAAAAACATTCAGTACTTC	CASRKDRDKAKNIQYF
once	TRBD1	TRBJ2-2	TRBV6-6	TGTGCCAGCAGTTACGACAGGGGCTGGACCGGGGAGCTGTTTTTT	CASSYDRGWTGELFF
NA	TRBD1	TRBJ1-5	TRBV7-8	TGTGCCAGCAGCTTAGCGTTGGGACAGGGGATAAATCAGCCCCAGCATTTT	CASSLALGQGINQPQHF
NA	TRBD1	TRBJ1-6	TRBV6-5	TGTGCCAGCAGGAGCTCGACAGGGACTAATTCACCCCTCCACTTT	CASRSSTGTNSPLHF
NA	TRBD1	TRBJ1-2	TRBV5-1	TGCGCCAGCAGCCCCGGCCTGGGACAGGGTTATGGCTACACCTTC	CASSPGLGQGYGYTF
NA	NA	TRBJ2-5	TRBV9	TGTGCCAGCAGTGACAATAGGGAGGAGACCCAGTACTTC	CASSDNREETQYF
NA	NA	TRBJ1-5	TRBV5-6	TGTGCCAGCAGCTTATCGGGTGGGCAGCCCCAGCATTTT	CASSLSGGQPQHF
NA	NA	TRBJ1-2	TRBV12-3/TRBV12-4	TGTGCCAGCAGCCTACTGTCCCGCGGGGGCTACACCTTC	CASSLLSRGGYTF
NA	NA	TRBJ1-2	TRBV15	TGTGCCACCAGCAGAGATCAGTTTTGGGTGGGCGGCTACACCTTC	CATSRDQFWVGGYTF
NA	TRBD1	TRBJ2-2	TRBV7-8	TGTGCCAGCAGCCCGACCGGGACAGCGAACACCGGGGAGCTGTTTTTT	CASSPTGTANTGELFF
NA	NA	TRBJ2-3	TRBV5-6	TGTGCCAGCAGCTTGTTTCGCCCGGTAGATACGCAGTATTTT	CASSLFRPVDTQYF
NA	TRBD1	TRBJ1-5	TRBV19	TGTGCCAGTAGTGAAACAGGGGGCAATCAGCCCCAGCATTTT	CASSETGGNQPQHF
NA	NA	TRBJ2-3	TRBV12-2	TGTGCAAGTCGCTTAGTTGGTTGGGGCCGGGTGGGTACGCAGTATTTT	CASRLVGWGRVGTQYF
once	TRBD2	TRBJ2-5	TRBV24-1	TGTGCCACCAGTGGTAGCGGGGGTTACCAAGAGACCCAGTACTTC	CATSGSGGYQETQYF
NA	TRBD2	TRBJ2-3	TRBV19	TGTGCCAGTAGTATATCCGTAGCGGGGGGGCCCACAGATACGCAGTATTTT	CASSISVAGGPTDTQYF
NA	NA	TRBJ2-7	TRBV6-5	TGTGCCAGCAGTTCTCAGGGTATCGAGCAGTACTTC	CASSSQGIEQYF
NA	NA	TRBJ2-2	TRBV4-2	TGTGCCAGCAGCCAAGACAGTTGGACCGGGGAGCTGTTTTTT	CASSQDSWTGELFF
NA	TRBD2	TRBJ2-5	TRBV7-2	TGTGCCAGCAGCTCAAGCGGGACGGCTGTGGACCAGTACTTC	CASSSSGTAVDQYF
NA	NA	TRBJ1-6	TRBV5-1	TGCGCCAGCAGCTTGGGTGGCATCGATTCACCCCTCCACTTT	CASSLGGIDSPLHF
few	NA	TRBJ1-1	TRBV19	TGTGCCAGTAGTTCGTCGACAGTTCTCGCTGAAGCTTTCTTT	CASSSSTVLAEAFF
NA	NA	TRBJ1-2	TRBV7-9	TGTGCCAGCGCAACAGGGTCCTATGGCTACACCTTC	CASATGSYGYTF
NA	NA	TRBJ1-3	TRBV6-6	TGTGCCAGCAGTTATCGGGTCACTGGAAACACCATATATTTT	CASSYRVTGNTIYF
NA	NA	TRBJ2-1	TRBV2	TGTGCCAGCAGTGGCCAGGGGGGCAATGAGCAGTTCTTC	CASSGQGGNEQFF
NA	NA	TRBJ2-5	TRBV12-3/TRBV12-4	TGTGCCAGCAGTTCGTCACTCCAAGAGACCCAGTACTTC	CASSSSLQETQYF
NA	TRBD2	TRBJ2-3	TRBV18	TGTGCCAGCTCACCAAGAGTTCTAAGCGGGGGGCCCACAGATACGCAGTATTTT	CASSPRVLSGGPTDTQYF
NA	NA	TRBJ2-2	TRBV5-4	TGTGCCACCTCCTTTACGGCGAACACCGGGGAGCTGTTTTTT	CATSFTANTGELFF
NA	NA	TRBJ1-1	TRBV6-5	TGTGCCAGCAGTAACCAACGGGCGTCGGGGGCTTTCTTT	CASSNQRASGAFF
NA	TRBD1	TRBJ1-1	TRBV4-1	TGCGCCAGCAGCCAGGTGACAGGGGGTGAAACTGAAGCTTTCTTT	CASSQVTGGETEAFF
NA	NA	TRBJ1-2	TRBV20-1	TGCAGTGCTGGTGTGCCCGATAGCTATGGCTACACCTTC	CSAGVPDSYGYTF
NA	NA	TRBJ2-1	TRBV5-1	TGCGCCAGCAGCTTACTCGAGGCCAATGAGCAGTTCTTC	CASSLLEANEQFF
few	TRBD1	TRBJ1-2	TRBV5-6	TGTGCCAGCAGCTTGGAACAGGGGAACTATGGCTACACCTTC	CASSLEQGNYGYTF
NA	NA	TRBJ2-5	TRBV3-1/TRBV3-2	TGTGCCAGCAGCCAAGATCAGCAAGAGACCCAGTACTTC	CASSQDQQETQYF
NA	NA	TRBJ1-2	TRBV19	TGTGCCAGTACCTCGGGAAGGGCCCATGGCTACACCTTC	CASTSGRAHGYTF
NA	NA	TRBJ2-3	TRBV28	TGTGCCACCCTGGGGGCCTTGACAGATACGCAGTATTTT	CATLGALTDTQYF
NA	NA	TRBJ1-4	TRBV2	TGTGCCAGCAGTGGACACCCTAATGAAAAACTGTTTTTT	CASSGHPNEKLFF
NA	NA	TRBJ1-1	TRBV5-5	TGTGCCAGCACCTGGGGGCGGAACACTGAAGCTTTCTTT	CASTWGRNTEAFF